The entry below describes one T cell receptor beta chain. Its antigen is not known. Naive CD8 cells lacked CD45RO and underwent positive selection for CCR7, leaving out terminally differentiated effector memory CD45RA+ cells. CDR1 is LNHDA and CDR2 is SQIVND in the germline V gene (reference sequence). The CDR3 sequence is 10 residues long. V gave up 8 bases and J gave up 10 bases, with 9 bases separating them. The sample belongs to a study of shared clonotypes between healthy human individuals. Study-level findings and limits: Unshared clonotypes carried lower generation probabilities than those common to all four donors.

Each subset's genomic DNA was shared equally among a number of immunoSEQ plates. Using immunoSEQ multiplex PCR, the repertoire was profiled, and TCRdb retains in-frame clones only, with some absent. The sample shows roughly 2,000,000 clones, less than 95% of them seen only once. Source material: naive CD8+ T cells sorted from blood. This sequence joins TRBV19 and TRBJ2-1; no clear D gene. This receptor was identified in a man between 18 and 35 years old in good health. CDR3 bases: TGTGCCAGTGGAATAAACGAGCAGTTCTTC. It specifies CASGINEQFF.